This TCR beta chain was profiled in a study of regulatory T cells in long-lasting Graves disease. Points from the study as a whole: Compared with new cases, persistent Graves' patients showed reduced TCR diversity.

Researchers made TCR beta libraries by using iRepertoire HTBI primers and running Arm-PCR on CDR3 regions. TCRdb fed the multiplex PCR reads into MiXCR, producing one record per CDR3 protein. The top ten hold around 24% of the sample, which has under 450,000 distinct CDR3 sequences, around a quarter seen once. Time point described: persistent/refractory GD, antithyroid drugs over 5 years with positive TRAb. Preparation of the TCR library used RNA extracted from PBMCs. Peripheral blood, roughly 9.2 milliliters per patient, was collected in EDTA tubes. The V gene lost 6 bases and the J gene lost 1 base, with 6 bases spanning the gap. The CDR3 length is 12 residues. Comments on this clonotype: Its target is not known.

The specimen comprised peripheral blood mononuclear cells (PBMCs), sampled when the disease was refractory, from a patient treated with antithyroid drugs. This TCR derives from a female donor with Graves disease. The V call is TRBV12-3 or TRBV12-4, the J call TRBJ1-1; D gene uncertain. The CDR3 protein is CASRIRNTEAFF. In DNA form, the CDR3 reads TGTGCCAGCAGAATTAGGAACACTGAAGCTTTCTTT.